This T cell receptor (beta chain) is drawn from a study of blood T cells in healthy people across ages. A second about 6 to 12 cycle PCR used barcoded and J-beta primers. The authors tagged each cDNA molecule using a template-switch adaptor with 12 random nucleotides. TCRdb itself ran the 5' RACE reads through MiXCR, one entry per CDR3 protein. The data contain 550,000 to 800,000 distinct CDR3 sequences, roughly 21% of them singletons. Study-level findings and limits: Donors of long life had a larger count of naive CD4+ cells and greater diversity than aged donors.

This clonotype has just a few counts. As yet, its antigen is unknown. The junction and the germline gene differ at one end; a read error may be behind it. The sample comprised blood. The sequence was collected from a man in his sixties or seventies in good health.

Here the CDR3 reads CSAHYEQCF. The DNA for the CDR3 is TGCAGTGCCCACTACGAGCAGTGCTTC. The V call is TRBV20-1, the J call TRBJ2-7; D unresolved. The germline V gene has CDR1 DFQATT and CDR2 SNEGSKA (reference sequence). The CDR3 totals 9 residues.